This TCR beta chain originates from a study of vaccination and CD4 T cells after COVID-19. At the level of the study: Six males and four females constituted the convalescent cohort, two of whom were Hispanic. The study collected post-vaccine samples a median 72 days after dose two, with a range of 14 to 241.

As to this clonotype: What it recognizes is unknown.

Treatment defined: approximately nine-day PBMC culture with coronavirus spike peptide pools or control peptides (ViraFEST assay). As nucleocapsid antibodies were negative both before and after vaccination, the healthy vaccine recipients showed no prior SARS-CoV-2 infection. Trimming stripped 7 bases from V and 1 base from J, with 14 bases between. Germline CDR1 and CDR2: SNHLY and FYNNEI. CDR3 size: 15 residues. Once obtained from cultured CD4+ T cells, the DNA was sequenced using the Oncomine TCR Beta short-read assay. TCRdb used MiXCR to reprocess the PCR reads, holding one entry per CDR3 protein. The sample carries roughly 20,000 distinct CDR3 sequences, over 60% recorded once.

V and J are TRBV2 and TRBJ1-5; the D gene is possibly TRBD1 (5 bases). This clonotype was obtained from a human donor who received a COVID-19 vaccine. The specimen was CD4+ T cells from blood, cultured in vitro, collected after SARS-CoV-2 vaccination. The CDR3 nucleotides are TGTGCCAGCAAACGGGAGGGGATGAGCAATCAGCCCCAGCATTTT. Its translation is CASKREGMSNQPQHF.